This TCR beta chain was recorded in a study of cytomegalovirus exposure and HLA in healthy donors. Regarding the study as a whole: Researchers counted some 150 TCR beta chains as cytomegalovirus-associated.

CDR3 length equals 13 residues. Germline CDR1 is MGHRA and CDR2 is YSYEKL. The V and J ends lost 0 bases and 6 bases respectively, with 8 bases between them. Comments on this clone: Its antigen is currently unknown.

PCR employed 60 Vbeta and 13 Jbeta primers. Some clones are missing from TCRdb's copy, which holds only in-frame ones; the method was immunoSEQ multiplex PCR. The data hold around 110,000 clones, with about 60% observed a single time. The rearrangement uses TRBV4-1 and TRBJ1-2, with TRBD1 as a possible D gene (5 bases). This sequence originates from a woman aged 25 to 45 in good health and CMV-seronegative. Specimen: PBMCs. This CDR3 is CASSQEGGNGYTF. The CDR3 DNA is TGCGCCAGCAGCCAAGAGGGGGGGAATGGCTACACCTTC.